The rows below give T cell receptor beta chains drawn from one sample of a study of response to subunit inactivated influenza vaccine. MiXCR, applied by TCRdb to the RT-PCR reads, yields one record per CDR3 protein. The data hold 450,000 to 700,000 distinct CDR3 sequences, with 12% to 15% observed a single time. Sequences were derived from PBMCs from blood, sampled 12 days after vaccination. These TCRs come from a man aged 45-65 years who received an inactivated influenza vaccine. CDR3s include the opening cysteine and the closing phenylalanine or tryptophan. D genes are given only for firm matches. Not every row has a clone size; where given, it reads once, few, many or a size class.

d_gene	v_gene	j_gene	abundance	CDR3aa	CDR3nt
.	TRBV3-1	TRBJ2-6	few	CASSETSSSGANVLTF	TGTGCCAGCAGTGAGACGTCAAGCTCTGGGGCCAACGTCCTGACTTTC
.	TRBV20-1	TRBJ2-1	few	CSASRQVNSYNEQFF	TGCAGTGCCAGCCGACAGGTAAACTCCTACAATGAGCAGTTCTTC
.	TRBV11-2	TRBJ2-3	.	CASSLDPPGAVDTQYF	TGTGCCAGCAGCTTAGATCCCCCAGGGGCGGTAGATACGCAGTATTTT
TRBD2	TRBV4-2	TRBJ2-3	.	CASSQMVAGGTDTQYF	TGTGCCAGCAGCCAAATGGTAGCGGGTGGCACAGATACGCAGTATTTT
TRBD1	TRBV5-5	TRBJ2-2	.	CASVGTVNTGELFF	TGTGCCAGCGTTGGGACAGTAAACACCGGGGAGCTGTTTTTT
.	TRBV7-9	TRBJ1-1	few	CASSLSQGRNTEAFF	TGTGCCAGCAGCTTAAGCCAGGGGAGGAACACTGAAGCTTTCTTT
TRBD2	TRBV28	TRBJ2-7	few	CASSPSGGRGEQYF	TGTGCCAGCAGCCCCAGCGGGGGTAGAGGGGAGCAGTACTTC
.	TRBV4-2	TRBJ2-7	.	CASSQEVLDYEQYF	TGTGCCAGCAGCCAAGAGGTCCTGGACTACGAGCAGTACTTC
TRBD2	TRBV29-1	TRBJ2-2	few	CSVVAGLTNTGELFF	TGCAGCGTTGTAGCGGGACTTACGAACACCGGGGAGCTGTTTTTT
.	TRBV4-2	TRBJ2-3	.	CASSQDWGGTDTQYF	TGTGCCAGCAGCCAAGATTGGGGCGGCACAGATACGCAGTATTTT
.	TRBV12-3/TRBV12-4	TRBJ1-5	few	CASSPLLGNQPQHF	TGTGCCAGCAGTCCTTTACTAGGCAATCAGCCCCAGCATTTT
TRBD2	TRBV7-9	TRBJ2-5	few	CASSLGVTSGSGETQYF	TGTGCCAGCAGCTTAGGGGTGACTAGCGGGAGTGGAGAGACCCAGTACTTC
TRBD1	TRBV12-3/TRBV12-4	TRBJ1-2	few	CASSAHTGTESNYGYTF	TGTGCCAGCAGTGCACACACCGGGACAGAGTCCAACTATGGCTACACCTTC
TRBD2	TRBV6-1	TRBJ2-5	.	CASRGLAGGPRETQYF	TGTGCCAGCAGGGGACTAGCGGGGGGGCCACGGGAGACCCAGTACTTC
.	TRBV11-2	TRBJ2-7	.	CASSRGTASEQYF	TGTGCCAGCAGCCGAGGGACTGCTAGCGAGCAGTACTTC
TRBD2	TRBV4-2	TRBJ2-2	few	CASSQGWTSGAGELFF	TGTGCCAGCAGCCAAGGGTGGACTAGCGGGGCCGGGGAGCTGTTTTTT
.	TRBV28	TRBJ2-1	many	CASSLGRLYNEQFF	TGTGCCAGCAGTTTGGGACGCCTCTACAATGAGCAGTTCTTC
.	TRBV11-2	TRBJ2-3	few	CASSLRQVPVTDTQYF	TGTGCCAGCAGCCTTAGACAGGTGCCCGTCACAGATACGCAGTATTTT
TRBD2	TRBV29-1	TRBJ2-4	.	CSVQSGAAKNIQYF	TGCAGCGTCCAAAGCGGGGCAGCCAAAAACATTCAGTACTTC
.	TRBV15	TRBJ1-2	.	CATTGTGDTNYGYTF	TGTGCCACCACCGGGACCGGCGATACTAACTATGGCTACACCTTC
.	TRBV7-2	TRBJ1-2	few	CASSPSQGSYGYTF	TGTGCCAGCAGCCCTTCTCAGGGCTCCTATGGCTACACCTTC
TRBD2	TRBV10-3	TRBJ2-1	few	CAIRTQTTSGRASGNEQFF	TGTGCCATCAGAACTCAAACGACTAGCGGGAGGGCCTCGGGAAATGAGCAGTTCTTC
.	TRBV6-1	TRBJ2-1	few	CASSEGRGSYNEQFF	TGTGCCAGCAGTGAAGGTAGAGGAAGCTACAATGAGCAGTTCTTC
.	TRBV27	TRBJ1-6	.	CASSLRGGSYNSPLHF	TGTGCCAGCAGCCTAAGGGGCGGCTCCTATAATTCACCCCTCCACTTT
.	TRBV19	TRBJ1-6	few	CASSTALLNSPLHF	TGTGCCAGTAGTACCGCCTTGCTGAATTCACCCCTCCACTTT
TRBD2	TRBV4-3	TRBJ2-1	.	CASSQQIAGGYNEQFF	TGCGCCAGCAGCCAGCAAATAGCGGGGGGGTACAATGAGCAGTTCTTC
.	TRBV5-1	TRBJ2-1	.	CASSGGVGGGQWSEQFF	TGCGCCAGCAGCGGGGGCGTCGGTGGCGGCCAATGGAGTGAGCAGTTCTTC
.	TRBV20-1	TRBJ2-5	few	CSLWTTRSRTQYF	TGCAGCCTATGGACTACCCGGAGTAGGACCCAGTACTTC
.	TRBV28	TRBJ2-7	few	CASSLFITGRGYEQYF	TGTGCCAGCAGTTTATTTATAACAGGGAGGGGATACGAGCAGTACTTC
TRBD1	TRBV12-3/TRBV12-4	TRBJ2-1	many	CASRRSGGQSTNEQFF	TGTGCCAGCAGGCGGTCAGGGGGACAAAGTACCAATGAGCAGTTCTTC
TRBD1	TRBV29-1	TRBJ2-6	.	CSVWDRALSGANVLTF	TGCAGCGTTTGGGACAGGGCACTCTCTGGGGCCAACGTCCTGACTTTC
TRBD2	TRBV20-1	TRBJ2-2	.	CSARGAGEGIGELFF	TGCAGTGCCAGAGGGGCGGGAGAAGGGATCGGGGAGCTGTTTTTT
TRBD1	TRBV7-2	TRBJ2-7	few	CASSRRRDRDYEQYF	TGTGCCAGCAGCCGTCGAAGGGACAGGGACTACGAGCAGTACTTC
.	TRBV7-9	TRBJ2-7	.	CASSLLRRTGLNYEQYF	TGTGCCAGCAGCCTACTCCGGAGGACCGGACTGAACTACGAGCAGTACTTC
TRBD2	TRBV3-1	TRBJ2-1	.	CASSPYSGGVNEQFF	TGTGCCAGCAGCCCTTACTCCGGGGGGGTCAATGAGCAGTTCTTC
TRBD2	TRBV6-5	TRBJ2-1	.	CASSYLLAGGRSSYNEQFF	TGTGCCAGCAGTTACTTGCTAGCGGGAGGTAGGAGCTCCTACAATGAGCAGTTCTTC